Following are 10 T cell receptor beta chains from one sample sequenced in a study of T cells in Graves' hyperthyroidism and ophthalmopathy. What was amplified from RNA transcripts were TCR beta CDR3 regions. The TCR CDR3 first-round RT-PCR relied on the HTBI primer set. MiXCR was run by TCRdb on the multiplex PCR reads, yielding one entry per CDR3 protein. The sample yields just under 750,000 distinct CDR3 sequences, roughly 32% seen once. Sequencing used blood. The receptors were gathered from a woman between 40 and 55 years old with Graves' hyperthyroidism.

This clonotype appeared many times. The chain joins TRBV19 to TRBJ1-1; TRBD1 is a possible D gene (6 bases). This CDR3 has 16 residues. V was trimmed by 6 bases and J by 0 bases, leaving 17 bases between them. CDR1 LNHDA and CDR2 SQIVND come from the germline V gene (reference sequence). The CDR3 spells CASRWDVGALNTEAFF. CDR3 in DNA: TGTGCCAGTAGATGGGATGTGGGGGCCTTGAACACTGAAGCTTTCTTT.

This clonotype was seen more than once but under ten times. The V and J genes are TRBV10-3 and TRBJ1-6; D is ambiguous. This CDR3 has 15 amino acids. V shed 0 bases and J shed 5 bases, with 8 bases lying between them. CDR1 and CDR2 from the germline V gene are ENHRY and SYGVKD. The CDR3 region is CAISESRSDNSPLHF. CDR3 coding DNA: TGTGCCATCAGTGAGTCCCGGTCGGATAATTCACCCCTCCACTTT.

This clonotype was found many times. The chain combines TRBV10-1 with TRBJ1-5; D unclear. V gave up 9 bases and J gave up 5 bases, with 11 bases separating them. The CDR3 sequence is 12 residues long. The V gene's germline CDR1 is WNHNN and CDR2 SYGVQD (reference sequence). In DNA, the CDR3 is TGCGCCAGTATGGGCAGCGATCAGCCCCAGCATTTT. Amino acids: CASMGSDQPQHF.

V gene TRBV7-3 combines with J gene TRBJ1-2, with TRBD1 identical over 8 bases. Germline V gene lookup returns CDR1 SGHTA and CDR2 FQGTGA. With 5 bases clipped from V and 6 bases from J, the junction kept 8 bases outside the gene matches. This CDR3 is built from 14 residues. In DNA form, the CDR3 reads TGTGCCAGCAGCGCACCCTCAGGGGGCAATGGCTACACCTTC. This codes for CASSAPSGGNGYTF.

On this clonotype: Since a much larger clone is just one base distant, this may be a read error. The rearrangement joins TRBV7-2 to TRBJ2-7, with D unclear. In germline, CDR1 is SGHTA, CDR2 FQGNSA. The CDR3 loop spans 16 amino acids. The CDR3 DNA reads as TGTGCCGGCAGCTTAGTGAACAGCTTTGCAGCCTACGAGCAGTACTTC. Its protein product is CAGSLVNSFAAYEQYF. The variable domain in full, with the rest retrieved from reference TRBV7-2 and TRBJ2-7, is GAGVSQSPSNKVTEKGKDVELRCDPISGHTALYWYRQSLGQGLEFLIYFQGNSAPDKSGLPSDRFSAERTGGSVSTLTIQRTQQEDSAVYLCAGSLVNSFAAYEQYFGPGTRLTVT.

The rearrangement uses TRBV19 and TRBJ2-7, with 10 bases fitting TRBD2. The junction had 3 bases not matched to a gene; V was cut back by 4 bases and J by 0 bases. Germline assignment: CDR1 LNHDA and CDR2 SQIVND (reference sequence). CDR3 length: 15 amino acids. CDR3 sequence reads: CASSKSSGSSYEQYF. The CDR3 DNA follows: TGTGCCAGTAGTAAGTCTAGCGGGAGCTCCTACGAGCAGTACTTC.

This chain links TRBV29-1 with TRBJ1-4; tentatively, D is TRBD1 (6 bases). V was trimmed by 6 bases and J by 8 bases, leaving 13 bases between them. Germline values: CDR1 SQVTM, CDR2 ANQGSEA. The CDR3 spans 12 residues. CDR3 in DNA: TGCAGCGTCCTCAGGACAGACGAAAAACTGTTTTTT. Translation: CSVLRTDEKLFF.

The chain joins TRBV7-2 to TRBJ2-7; TRBD2 agrees at 12 bases. CDR3 size: 17 residues. Unmatched junction bases numbered 11, after V lost 6 bases and J lost 2 bases. Per germline, CDR1 SGHTA and CDR2 FQGNSA. The CDR3 DNA follows: TGTGCCAGCAGTGGTAGGACTAGCGGGACAGGGGCCTACGAGCAGTACTTC. It codes for CASSGRTSGTGAYEQYF.

In its sample, this clonotype was seen many times. The J gene is TRBJ1-2, the V gene TRBV7-2; D uncertain. The germline gives CDR1 SGHTA, CDR2 FQGNSA. The CDR3 is 14 residues long. V shed 5 bases and J shed 4 bases, with 14 bases lying between them. The CDR3 region is CASSPGPEGYGYTF. In DNA form, the CDR3 reads TGTGCCAGCAGCCCCGGGCCGGAGGGCTATGGCTACACCTTC.

This clonotype has at least ten counts. The chain joins TRBV12-3 or TRBV12-4 to TRBJ1-1, with a weak D call TRBD1 (6 bases). V gave up 2 bases and J gave up 7 bases, with 8 bases separating them. CDR3 length: 12 residues. The chain's CDR3 is CASSLSTGEAFF. CDR3 coding DNA: TGTGCCAGCAGTTTATCGACAGGTGAAGCTTTCTTT.